This entry lists 3 T cell receptor beta chains sequenced from one sample in a study of cytomegalovirus exposure and HLA in healthy donors (dated by TCRdb to about 2017). The library came from the immunoSEQ multiplex PCR assay. For the multiplex PCR, a mixture combining 60 forward primers for TCR Vbeta segments and 13 reverse primers for TCR Jbeta segments was used. TCRdb took this table from immuneACCESS and kept in-frame rearrangements with V and J called. Such tables lack part of the clones; where checked against another copy, unresolved V genes explain under half of the gap, and the rest is unexplained. The table for this sample lists roughly 170,000 clones; approximately 86% of them were counted only once. The ten largest make up around 1.5% of the sample. Sequenced material: PBMCs. Receptors originate from a male donor in good health and CMV-seronegative.

The genes are TRBV2 and TRBJ1-4; 7 bases are a match to TRBD1. The CDR3 contains 15 residues. V lost 6 bases, J lost 7 bases, and 11 bases stayed unmatched. CDR1 is SNHLY and CDR2 is FYNNEI in the germline V gene. CDR3 residues: CASSADRVGGEKLFF. The CDR3 DNA reads as TGTGCCAGCAGCGCCGACAGGGTAGGAGGTGAAAAACTGTTTTTT.

This clone occurred a few times. V gene TRBV28 combines with J gene TRBJ1-2; 8 nucleotides line up with TRBD1. This CDR3 is built from 17 residues. The germline V gene encodes CDR1 MDHEN and CDR2 SYDVKM. V gave up 2 bases and J gave up 5 bases; unmatched junction bases: 13. The CDR3: CASSLAGTGRRRYGYTF. CDR3 DNA: TGTGCCAGCAGTTTAGCCGGGACAGGCCGAAGGAGGTATGGCTACACCTTC.

This clone showed up just once. The chain combines TRBV9 with TRBJ2-3; TRBD1 agrees at 7 bases. Germline V gives CDR1 SGDLS, CDR2 YYNGEE. The CDR3 runs 16 residues. With 0 bases clipped from V and 2 bases from J, the junction kept 6 bases outside the gene matches. CDR3 sequence: CASSVATGSFTDTQYF. The DNA of the CDR3 is TGTGCCAGCAGCGTAGCGACAGGGTCGTTCACAGATACGCAGTATTTT.